These T cell receptor beta chains were read from a single sample in a study of vaccination effects on CD4 cells after COVID-19. Their antigens remain unidentified. Method: immunoSEQ multiplex PCR; TCRdb's copy keeps in-frame clones and lacks some. The profile shows some 40,000 clones, 73% of them singletons. The sample consisted of CD4+ T cells from PBMCs cultured with a peptide pool, taken before COVID-19 vaccination. The receptor source for this set is a human donor who had a prior SARS-CoV-2 infection. The CDR3 runs from the conserved cysteine through the conserved F or W. The D gene is left open where the match is weak. The size entry is marked missing in some rows and otherwise reads once, few, many or a size class.

TRBV27	NA	NA	TRBJ1-1	CASSFHLGEAFF	TGTGCCAGCAGTTTCCATTTAGGTGAAGCTTTCTTT
TRBV18	NA	once	TRBJ2-1	CASSPFQTVDNEQFF	TGTGCCAGCTCACCTTTCCAGACAGTCGACAATGAGCAGTTCTTC
TRBV5-1	NA	once	TRBJ2-3	CASSKASTDTQYF	TGCGCCAGCAGCAAGGCCAGCACAGATACGCAGTATTTT
TRBV19	NA	NA	TRBJ1-2	CASSIDVGSAGYTF	TGTGCCAGTAGTATAGATGTAGGGTCGGCCGGCTACACCTTC
TRBV7-9	NA	NA	TRBJ1-6	CASSLEANSPLHF	TGTGCCAGCAGCCTAGAGGCGAATTCACCCCTCCACTTT
TRBV5-6	NA	NA	TRBJ2-1	CASSLTPTGSEQFF	TGTGCCAGCAGCTTGACCCCGACAGGTTCTGAGCAGTTCTTC
TRBV7-3	NA	few	TRBJ2-1	CASSPDSGGQQFF	TGTGCCAGCAGCCCCGATTCCGGGGGTCAACAGTTCTTC
TRBV21-1	NA	NA	TRBJ1-3	CASSKGKLQEVGNTIYF	TGTGCCAGCAGCAAGGGGAAACTACAGGAGGTTGGAAACACCATATATTTT
TRBV2	NA	few	TRBJ1-3	CASSEGPGWGNTIYF	TGTGCCAGCAGTGAAGGCCCGGGGTGGGGAAACACCATATATTTT
TRBV5-1	TRBD2	NA	TRBJ2-5	CASSLGFVGGATETQYF	TGCGCCAGCAGCTTGGGATTTGTCGGGGGGGCCACCGAGACCCAGTACTTC
TRBV6-5	NA	NA	TRBJ1-4	CASKPGDDRKKLFF	TGTGCCAGCAAACCAGGGGATGATAGGAAAAAACTGTTTTTT
TRBV7-2	TRBD1	NA	TRBJ2-4	CASSLAGTGSPRNIQYF	TGTGCCAGCAGCTTAGCGGGGACAGGGAGCCCGCGGAACATTCAGTACTTC
TRBV12-3/TRBV12-4	NA	NA	TRBJ2-7	CASRLLASEQYF	TGTGCCAGCAGGCTGCTCGCATCCGAGCAGTACTTC
TRBV27	TRBD1	NA	TRBJ2-2	CASRILQGAYTGELFF	TGTGCCAGCAGGATTCTACAGGGGGCATACACCGGGGAGCTGTTTTTT
TRBV25-1	NA	NA	TRBJ1-3	CASSGQVGWPGNTIYF	TGTGCCAGCAGTGGACAAGTGGGGTGGCCTGGAAACACCATATATTTT
TRBV4-3	NA	NA	TRBJ1-3	CASSQDGRPTSGNTIYF	TGCGCCAGCAGCCAAGATGGGCGACCCACCTCTGGAAACACCATATATTTT
TRBV25-1	TRBD1	NA	TRBJ2-2	CASSPSGQGEGGELFF	TGTGCCAGCAGTCCATCGGGACAGGGGGAGGGCGGGGAGCTGTTTTTT
TRBV5-4	NA	NA	TRBJ2-7	CASSFGGKVNEQYF	TGTGCCAGCAGCTTTGGGGGAAAGGTCAACGAGCAGTACTTC
TRBV4-3	NA	few	TRBJ2-5	CASSQDQHGGETQYF	TGCGCCAGCAGCCAAGATCAGCATGGGGGCGAGACCCAGTACTTC
TRBV9	NA	once	TRBJ1-2	CASSITGTVTF	TGTGCCAGCAGCATTACCGGGACCGTCACCTTC
TRBV4-1	NA	NA	TRBJ2-7	CASSQGRWGTPLEQYF	TGCGCCAGCAGCCAAGGGCGGTGGGGGACTCCTCTCGAGCAGTACTTC
TRBV6-2/TRBV6-3	NA	once	TRBJ1-1	CASSRQKGMNTEAFF	TGTGCCAGCAGTCGACAGAAGGGGATGAACACTGAAGCTTTCTTT
TRBV11-3	TRBD1	NA	TRBJ2-3	CASSSGQGSRDTQYF	TGTGCCAGCAGCTCCGGACAGGGTAGTAGGGATACGCAGTATTTT
TRBV2	NA	NA	TRBJ2-5	CASMRTEEETQYF	TGTGCCAGCATGCGGACAGAGGAGGAGACCCAGTACTTC
TRBV7-9	NA	few	TRBJ2-7	CASSLGQLDEQYF	TGTGCCAGCAGCTTAGGCCAGCTCGACGAGCAGTACTTC
TRBV5-1	NA	NA	TRBJ1-6	CASSLSTDLNSPLHF	TGCGCCAGCAGCTTGAGCACGGATCTAAATTCACCCCTCCACTTT
TRBV6-1	NA	NA	TRBJ2-3	CASSERGANRDTQYF	TGTGCCAGCAGTGAACGGGGGGCCAACCGAGATACGCAGTATTTT
TRBV4-2	NA	NA	TRBJ2-5	CASSQDNIQETQYF	TGTGCCAGCAGCCAAGATAACATACAAGAGACCCAGTACTTC
TRBV19	NA	NA	TRBJ2-3	CASKSPGPISTDTQYF	TGTGCCAGTAAGAGTCCCGGCCCCATTAGCACAGATACGCAGTATTTT
TRBV7-3	NA	few	TRBJ2-3	CASSLVYTDTQYF	TGTGCCAGCAGCTTAGTGTACACAGATACGCAGTATTTT
TRBV12-5	NA	NA	TRBJ1-3	CASGLVLQNSGNTIYF	TGTGCTAGTGGTTTGGTACTACAGAACTCTGGAAACACCATATATTTT
TRBV11-2	NA	NA	TRBJ2-2	CASSFAAPGAGSTGELFF	TGTGCCAGCAGCTTCGCCGCCCCAGGGGCGGGAAGTACCGGGGAGCTGTTTTTT
TRBV7-2	NA	NA	TRBJ1-5	CASSLSSEQPQHF	TGTGCCAGCAGCTTGTCCTCAGAACAGCCCCAGCATTTT